These 22 T cell receptor beta chains share one sample of origin, sequenced in a study of OX40 agonist ivuxolimab in advanced cancers. Clones were read by immunoSEQ multiplex PCR, and TCRdb kept only the in-frame ones, dropping some. The data hold around 95,000 clones, with approximately 91% observed a single time. Sequencing used CD4+ or CD8+ T cells sorted from blood, obtained in a trial of the OX40 agonist ivuxolimab. These receptors were taken from an adult with an advanced solid tumor such as melanoma, head and neck, liver or kidney cancer.

The J gene is TRBJ2-5, the V gene TRBV7-2; 8 nucleotides line up with TRBD2. The germline gives CDR1 SGHTA, CDR2 FQGNSA. J was trimmed by 2 bases and V by 5 bases; bases with no gene match: 7. This CDR3 has 15 residues. CDR3 loop: CASSPSGRAQETQYF. The CDR3 nucleotides are TGTGCCAGCAGCCCCAGCGGGAGAGCACAAGAGACCCAGTACTTC.

The V gene is TRBV19, the J gene TRBJ1-1; a weak D match, TRBD1 (5 bases). This CDR3 is 15 amino acids long. Germline assignment: CDR1 LNHDA and CDR2 SQIVND (reference sequence). V lost 5 bases and J 0 bases, leaving 13 bases between the germline ends. The DNA of the CDR3 is TGTGCCAGTAGTGTCCTGTCGGGGGTGAACACTGAAGCTTTCTTT. Protein sequence: CASSVLSGVNTEAFF.

The chain has TRBV7-3 and TRBJ2-5, with a weak D call TRBD2 (5 bases). The germline V and J ends were trimmed by 5 bases and 5 bases, with 15 bases remaining between them. The CDR3 consists of 14 residues. Germline CDR1 SGHTA, CDR2 FQGTGA. CDR3 protein: CASSPLGELETQYF. CDR3 DNA sequence: TGTGCCAGCAGCCCCCTTGGGGAGCTCGAGACCCAGTACTTC. The full variable domain, completed using reference TRBV7-3 and TRBJ2-5, is GAGVSQTPSNKVTEKGKYVELRCDPISGHTALYWYRQSLGQGPEFLIYFQGTGAADDSGLPNDRFFAVRPEGSVSTLKIQRTERGDSAVYLCASSPLGELETQYFGPGTRLLVL.

The chain has TRBV6-1 and TRBJ2-6; 12 bases map to TRBD1. Germline CDR1 and CDR2: MNHNS and SASEGT. The CDR3 loop spans 18 amino acids. Trimming cost V 0 bases and J 3 bases; bases outside gene matches: 3. CDR3 DNA sequence: TGTGCCAGCAGTGAAGCTTGGGACAGGGGGCTTGGGGCCAACGTCCTGACTTTC. This codes for CASSEAWDRGLGANVLTF.

This chain joins TRBV19 and TRBJ2-3; 9 bases map to TRBD2. The CDR3 loop spans 14 amino acids. With 4 bases clipped from V and 2 bases from J, the junction kept 1 base outside the gene matches. In germline, CDR1 is LNHDA, CDR2 SQIVND (reference sequence). The DNA of the CDR3 is TGTGCCAGTAGTACTAGCGGGAACACAGATACGCAGTATTTT. The encoded protein is CASSTSGNTDTQYF.

V and J are TRBV10-3 and TRBJ2-7; 8 positions agree with TRBD1. This CDR3 comprises 12 residues. Germline V lookup: CDR1 ENHRY, CDR2 SYGVKD. V dropped 4 bases and J dropped 10; count of bases not matched to a gene: 6. The CDR3 nucleotides are TGTGCCATCAGTGCACTACAGGGGGTTCAGTACTTC. This encodes CAISALQGVQYF.

The rearrangement uses TRBV6-6 and TRBJ1-4, with D unresolved. V lost 1 base and J lost 3, with 6 bases in between. In germline, CDR1 is MNHNY, CDR2 SVGAGI (reference sequence). CDR3 length: 14 amino acids. The CDR3: CASSYYRSNEKLFF. The CDR3 DNA reads TGTGCCAGCAGTTACTATAGATCTAATGAAAAACTGTTTTTT.

V is TRBV7-2 and J is TRBJ2-1, with D maybe TRBD2 (5 bases). The V end was cut by 1 base, the J end by 2 bases, with 12 bases between. Germline V gene sequence: CDR1 SGHTA, CDR2 FQGNSA. CDR3 length equals 16 residues. The DNA for the CDR3 is TGTGCCAGCAGCTTAGTCCCGAGCGGAGCCTACAATGAGCAGTTCTTC. The encoded protein is CASSLVPSGAYNEQFF.

The rearrangement links TRBV7-9 to TRBJ1-4, with TRBD1 matching 9 bases. Germline CDR1 and CDR2: SEHNR and FQNEAQ (reference sequence). Trimming at V came to 7 bases and at J to 5 bases, leaving 5 bases not matched to a gene. There are 14 residues in the CDR3. In DNA, the CDR3 is TGTGCCAGCACCCAGACAGGGGGAAATGAAAAACTGTTTTTT. Translation: CASTQTGGNEKLFF.

The chain uses TRBV11-2 and TRBJ2-7; D might be TRBD2 (7 bases). V was clipped by 5 bases and J by 2 bases, with 16 bases between them. The germline CDR1 and CDR2 sequences are SGHAT and FQNNGV. The CDR3 runs to 15 residues. CDR3 nucleotides: TGTGCCAGCAGCCCCTCCGGGGGGCCCACCTACGAGCAGTACTTC. This sequence encodes CASSPSGGPTYEQYF.

The chain carries TRBV5-1 and TRBJ2-2; the D is unclear. CDR3 size: 17 residues. Germline loops: CDR1 SGHRS, CDR2 YFSETQ. V lost 3 bases and J 0 bases, leaving 15 bases between the germline ends. As DNA, the CDR3 is TGCGCCAGCAGCTCCCTATCCTTAAGCCCGAACACCGGGGAGCTGTTTTTT. Translated: CASSSLSLSPNTGELFF. Looking up the rest from reference TRBV5-1 and TRBJ2-2 gives the full variable domain: KAGVTQTPRYLIKTRGQQVTLSCSPISGHRSVSWYQQTPGQGLQFLFEYFSETQRNKGNFPGRFSGRQFSNSRSEMNVSTLELGDSALYLCASSSLSLSPNTGELFFGEGSRLTVL.

The CDR3, as DNA: TGTGCCAGCAGTTTGCTGGCACCCTACGAGCAGTACTTC. Translated, it gives CASSLLAPYEQYF. The chain uses TRBV27 and TRBJ2-7, with D hard to call. The length of the CDR3 is 13 residues. Trimming removed 3 bases at V and 2 bases at J, with 8 bases between. Germline V gene sequence: CDR1 MNHEY, CDR2 SMNVEV (reference sequence).

The rearrangement joins TRBV29-1 to TRBJ1-1; D not resolved. The CDR3 extends over 12 amino acids. The V gene lost 8 bases and the J gene lost 0 bases, with 10 bases spanning the gap. The germline V gene has CDR1 SQVTM and CDR2 ANQGSEA. The CDR3 DNA reads TGCAGCAGCAAGAATTTGAACACTGAAGCTTTCTTT. Amino acid sequence: CSSKNLNTEAFF. The entire variable domain, with the rest obtained from reference TRBV29-1 and TRBJ1-1, is as follows: SAVISQKPSRDICQRGTSLTIQCQVDSQVTMMFWYRQQPGQSLTLIATANQGSEATYESGFVIDKFPISRPNLTFSTLTVSNMSPEDSSIYLCSSKNLNTEAFFGQGTRLTVV.

The V call is TRBV9, the J call TRBJ2-1; the match to TRBD2 covers 15 bases. The ends lost 2 bases at V and 7 bases at J; junction bases unmatched: 10. Germline V gives CDR1 SGDLS, CDR2 YYNGEE. The CDR3 runs to 18 residues. The CDR3 reads CASSVGPGLAGGLNEQFF. The CDR3 bases are TGTGCCAGCAGCGTCGGTCCGGGACTAGCGGGAGGCCTAAATGAGCAGTTCTTC.

The CDR3 is CASSIHAGGGNTEAFF. The CDR3 bases are TGTGCCAGTAGTATACATGCAGGGGGCGGGAACACTGAAGCTTTCTTT. The chain recombines TRBV19 with TRBJ1-1, with 8 bases matching TRBD1. J lost 1 base, V lost 2 bases, and 6 bases had no gene match. CDR3 length: 16 residues. Germline CDR1 reads LNHDA; CDR2 reads SQIVND (reference sequence).

CDR3 DNA: TGCAGCGTACAGGGACAGCCGAACACTGAAGCTTTCTTT. Its protein is CSVQGQPNTEAFF. The J gene is TRBJ1-1, the V gene TRBV29-1; 7 bases fit TRBD1. The CDR3 spans 13 residues. CDR1 and CDR2 from the germline V gene are SQVTM and ANQGSEA. V was pared by 6 bases and J by 1 base, with 5 bases of the junction left unmatched.

The chain has TRBV29-1 and TRBJ2-7; a weak D match, TRBD1 (6 bases). CDR1 and CDR2 (germline): SQVTM, ANQGSEA. Trimming pared 4 bases from V and 1 base from J, leaving 11 bases between. The CDR3 totals 13 residues. CDR3 protein: CSVAGTPSYEQYF. The CDR3 DNA sequence: TGCAGCGTTGCCGGGACACCGTCCTACGAGCAGTACTTC.

The chain joins TRBV5-4 to TRBJ1-2; TRBD1 agrees at 9 bases. The CDR3 sequence is 15 residues long. V was clipped by 0 bases and J by 7 bases; unmatched bases: 7. The V gene's germline CDR1 is SGHNT and CDR2 YYREEE (reference sequence). The CDR3 sequence is CASSLGGQGFSGYTF. The CDR3 DNA sequence: TGTGCCAGCAGCTTGGGGGGACAGGGCTTTTCTGGCTACACCTTC.

The chain couples TRBV14 to TRBJ1-1, with D hard to call. This CDR3 has 13 residues. Per the germline V gene, CDR1 is SGHDN and CDR2 is FVKESK. V was pared by 0 bases and J by 4 bases, with 6 bases between. The CDR3: CASSQDLATEAFF. CDR3 DNA sequence: TGTGCCAGCAGCCAAGATCTTGCCACTGAAGCTTTCTTT.

The chain joins TRBV19 to TRBJ1-1; D remains unclear. V was shortened by 5 bases and J by 4 bases, with 14 bases between the two germline ends. This CDR3 region has 14 residues. CDR1 is LNHDA and CDR2 is SQIVND in the germline V gene (reference sequence). The CDR3 DNA follows: TGTGCCAGTAGTGTCCAAAGGGCCGGCACTGAAGCTTTCTTT. Residues: CASSVQRAGTEAFF.

The rearrangement joins TRBV7-3 to TRBJ2-1; D not certain. Deletions cut 1 base from V and 0 bases from J, with 10 bases between. Germline values: CDR1 SGHTA, CDR2 FQGTGA. The length of the CDR3 is 16 residues. The CDR3 DNA reads TGTGCCAGCAGCTTAAACGCGGCGAGCTCCTACAATGAGCAGTTCTTC. Translated: CASSLNAASSYNEQFF. Full variable domain (remainder filled in from reference TRBV7-3 and TRBJ2-1): GAGVSQTPSNKVTEKGKYVELRCDPISGHTALYWYRQSLGQGPEFLIYFQGTGAADDSGLPNDRFFAVRPEGSVSTLKIQRTERGDSAVYLCASSLNAASSYNEQFFGPGTRLTVL.

The chain carries TRBV6-1 and TRBJ1-2; no firm D call. The CDR3 runs to 12 residues. In germline, CDR1 is MNHNS, CDR2 SASEGT. Trimming removed 1 base at V and 7 bases at J, with 7 bases between. Written as DNA, the CDR3 is TGTGCCAGCAGTGAAGACTCTCGTGGCTACACCTTC. It specifies CASSEDSRGYTF.